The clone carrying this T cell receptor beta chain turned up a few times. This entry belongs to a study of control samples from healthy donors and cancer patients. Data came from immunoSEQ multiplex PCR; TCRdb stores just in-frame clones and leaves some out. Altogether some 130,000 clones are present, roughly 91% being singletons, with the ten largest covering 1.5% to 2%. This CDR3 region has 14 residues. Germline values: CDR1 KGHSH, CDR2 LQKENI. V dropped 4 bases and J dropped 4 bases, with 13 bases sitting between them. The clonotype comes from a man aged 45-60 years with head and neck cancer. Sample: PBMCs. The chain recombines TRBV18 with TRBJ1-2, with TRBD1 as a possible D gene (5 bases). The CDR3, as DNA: TGTGCCAGCTCACGCGCCAGGGATCCCTATGGCTACACCTTC. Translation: CASSRARDPYGYTF.